The next 26 T cell receptor beta chains were all read from a single sample in a study of tumor and adjacent non-tumor tissue in lung cancer. A modified ARM-PCR protocol with three rounds of nested PCR amplified TCRbeta. In TCRdb, the multiplex PCR reads were re-called with MiXCR into one record per CDR3 protein. The sample has 60,000 to 95,000 distinct CDR3 sequences, roughly 80% seen once. This sample's RNA came from whole unsorted tissue. Sequenced material: lung tumor tissue. These receptors were taken from a woman aged 45-60 years with non-small cell lung cancer.

Within the sample, this clonotype is medium-sized. The chain is built from TRBV12-3 or TRBV12-4 and TRBJ2-7; tentative D call: TRBD2 (5 bases). The CDR3 is 14 amino acids. Between the trimmed V and J ends, which lost 4 bases and 2 bases, there was a span of 12 bases. For the CDR3, the DNA is TGTGCCAGCAGTTCGGGATCACCAGCCTACGAGCAGTACTTC. This gives the protein CASSSGSPAYEQYF.

A note on this clonotype: Germline is not matched at one junction end, which may reflect a read error. The CDR3 sequence is CVSSVPARSSYNEQFF. The CDR3 nucleotides are TGTGTCAGCAGCGTGCCCGCCAGGAGCTCCTACAATGAGCAGTTCTTC. The chain recombines TRBV6-2 or TRBV6-3 with TRBJ2-1; no firm D call. The CDR3 has 16 amino acids. In germline, CDR1 is MNHEY, CDR2 SVGEGT.

In regard to this clonotype: A junction boundary mismatches the germline segment, possibly from a read error. The chain has TRBV29-1 and TRBJ2-5; no firm D call. This CDR3 is 15 amino acids long. Germline V gene data show CDR1 as SQVTM and CDR2 as ANQGSEA. As DNA, the CDR3 is TGCAGCGCCTTTATAAGAATGGGAATACGAGAGATCCAGTACTTC. Amino acid sequence: CSAFIRMGIREIQYF.

Notes on this clonotype: One end of the junction is discordant with germline, which a read error may explain. The chain links TRBV29-1 to TRBJ2-1, with D perhaps matching TRBD1 (5 bases). The CDR3 totals 12 residues. The germline CDR1 and CDR2 sequences are SQVTM and ANQGSEA. Here the CDR3 reads CSGIGQYNEQIF. The CDR3 DNA follows: TGCAGCGGGATCGGACAATACAATGAGCAGATCTTC.

In regard to this clonotype: The germline gene is not matched at one end of the junction; a read error may be the cause. The CDR3 sequence: CASGLDRGDTQYF. DNA for the CDR3: TGTGCCAGTGGCTTAGACAGGGGAGATACACAGTATTTT. The rearrangement links TRBV11-2 to TRBJ2-3; 8 bases are shared with TRBD1. The CDR3 contains 13 residues. Germline values: CDR1 SGHAT, CDR2 FQNNGV.

A remark on this clonotype: Mismatch with germline at one junction end may stem from a read error. V usage is TRBV11-2 and J usage is TRBJ2-5; 13 bases fit TRBD2. CDR1 is SGHAT and CDR2 is FQNNGV in the germline V gene. The CDR3 contains 14 residues. This CDR3 reads CGSTLGTSGTTWYF. CDR3 coding DNA: TGTGGCAGCACCCTTGGGACTAGCGGGACCACCTGGTACTTC.

This clonotype was picked up a small number of times. The chain carries TRBV11-2 and TRBJ2-3; D gene uncertain. The V gene's germline CDR1 is SGHAT and CDR2 FQNNGV. The CDR3 is 13 residues long. This CDR3 is CASSLDMGDTQYF. In nucleotides, the CDR3 is TGTGCTAGTAGCTTAGACATGGGAGATACGCAGTATTTT.

Points on this clonotype: The CDR3 carries no conserved terminal phenylalanine or tryptophan, so it likely arises from a read error. V gene TRBV11-2 combines with J gene TRBJ1-5; D ambiguous. The germline V gene has CDR1 SGHAT and CDR2 FQNNGV. The CDR3 is 15 residues long. In DNA form, the CDR3 reads TGTACCAGCAGCTTTGATGGTTTGAGCAATCAGCCCCAGCATCTT. Its protein product is CTSSFDGLSNQPQHL.

Concerning this clonotype: Just one base apart from a much larger clone, this may be a read error. This rearrangement joins TRBV24-1 to TRBJ2-1, with 7 bases aligning to TRBD1. V shed 6 bases and J 11 bases; nucleotides not matched to a gene: 3. The CDR3 is 11 residues long. Germline CDR1 KGHDR, CDR2 SFDVKD. CDR3 nucleotide sequence: TGTGCCACCAGTCAGGGGGATAAGCAGTTCTTC. Translated, it gives CATSQGDKQFF.

This clonotype was recorded a few times. This may arise from a read error, as a much more abundant clone is one base away. The V and J genes are TRBV29-1 and TRBJ2-7; D gene unclear. This CDR3 is 12 amino acids long. The germline V and J ends were trimmed by 4 bases and 0 bases, with 7 bases remaining between them. Germline V CDR1 and CDR2: SQVTM, ANQGSEA. CDR3 region: CSVGWNSYEQYF. DNA for the CDR3: TGCAGCGTTGGTTGGAACTCCTACGAGCAGTACTTC.

V and J are TRBV5-1 and TRBJ2-3; D is unclear. Germline values: CDR1 SGHRS, CDR2 YFSETQ. The V end lost 4 bases, the J end lost 2 bases, and 14 bases lay between the germline ends. CDR3 size: 15 residues. CDR3 sequence (DNA): TGCGCCAGCAGCGTGGGTCTGACTTACACAGATACGCAGTATTTT. This encodes CASSVGLTYTDTQYF. The variable domain in full, completed from reference TRBV5-1 and TRBJ2-3, reads KAGVTQTPRYLIKTRGQQVTLSCSPISGHRSVSWYQQTPGQGLQFLFEYFSETQRNKGNFPGRFSGRQFSNSRSEMNVSTLELGDSALYLCASSVGLTYTDTQYFGPGTRLTVL.

On this clonotype: One end of the junction varies from germline; a read error may be responsible. The V and J genes are TRBV20-1 and TRBJ2-6, with TRBD1 matching 7 bases. The CDR3 is 18 amino acids. CDR1 is DFQATT and CDR2 is SNEGSKA in the germline V gene (reference sequence). The CDR3 DNA follows: TGCAGTGTTGGCAGGGACAGCTTCTCTTCCTCTGGGGCCAACATCCTGACTTTC. It specifies CSVGRDSFSSSGANILTF.

As for this clonotype: Germline is not matched at one junction end, which may reflect a read error. The V and J genes are TRBV6-1 and TRBJ2-7; 8 nucleotides line up with TRBD1. Germline CDR1 is MNHNS and CDR2 is SASEGT. This CDR3 region has 15 residues. The DNA for the CDR3 is TGTGCCGGCAGCGCCCACAGGGGGAGCTCCTACGAGCAGTACTTC. Its protein is CAGSAHRGSSYEQYF.

This clonotype was seen ten or more times. The V and J genes are TRBV4-1 and TRBJ2-1; the D call may be TRBD1 or TRBD2 (5 bases each). This CDR3 is 19 amino acids long. The germline gives CDR1 MGHRA, CDR2 YSYEKL. Trimming shortened V by 0 bases and J by 6 bases, and 24 bases separated the two germline ends. CDR3 DNA sequence: TGCGCCAGCAGCCAAGAAAGATTGGGGGACCCCGCCATTTCCAATGAGCAGTTCTTC. This gives the protein CASSQERLGDPAISNEQFF.

The CDR3 sequence: CASKSPARGAGNTIYF. In DNA, the CDR3 is TGTGCCAGCAAATCCCCTGCGCGCGGTGCCGGGAACACCATATATTTT. The J gene is TRBJ1-3, the V gene TRBV6-5; D gene unclear. Germline V CDR1 and CDR2: MNHEY, SVGAGI. V dropped 7 bases and J dropped 7 bases, with 23 bases sitting between them. The CDR3 is made up of 16 amino acids.

The genes are TRBV28 and TRBJ2-2; 8 bases are a match to TRBD2. Germline CDR1 is MDHEN and CDR2 is SYDVKM. This CDR3 is 14 amino acids long. V shed 10 bases, J shed 9 bases, and the junction held 13 bases outside the gene matches. In DNA form, the CDR3 reads TGTGCCATCTGTCCGACTAGCGCGGCCAGGGAGCTGTTTTTT. This encodes CAICPTSAARELFF.

This clonotype was seen a handful of times. A clone one base away is much larger, so this may be a read error. The V gene is TRBV12-3 or TRBV12-4, the J gene TRBJ2-5; maybe TRBD2 (5 bases). The CDR3 runs to 15 residues. CDR3 sequence: CANSFYEGIQETQYF. The CDR3, as DNA: TGTGCCAACAGTTTTTATGAGGGAATCCAAGAGACCCAGTACTTC.

A word on this clonotype: Possible read error: a much larger clone is one base away. The chain employs TRBV28 and TRBJ2-7; the D is unclear. Germline loops: CDR1 MDHEN, CDR2 SYDVKM. The CDR3 spans 13 residues. The CDR3 DNA is TGTGTCAGCAGTTTGGGATCAAACTACGAGCAGTACTTC. The encoded protein is CVSSLGSNYEQYF.

Remarks on this clonotype: The junction shows a germline mismatch at one end, possibly a read error. This chain links TRBV4-2 with TRBJ1-2; the D is unclear. Germline lookup yields CDR1 LGHNA and CDR2 YNFKEQ. CDR3 size: 15 residues. The CDR3 spells CANSQGIGNPYGYTF. DNA of the CDR3: TGTGCCAACAGCCAAGGGATAGGGAACCCCTATGGCTACACCTTC.

Ten or more counts support this clonotype. V and J are TRBV5-8 and TRBJ2-2; TRBD1 agrees at 10 bases. V shed 0 bases and J 1 base; nucleotides not matched to a gene: 6. CDR3 size: 18 residues. In germline, CDR1 is SGHTS, CDR2 YDEGEE. Written as DNA, the CDR3 is TGTGCCAGCAGCTTGGTTATCGGGACAGGGGTGAACACCGGGGAGCTGTTTTTT. Translation: CASSLVIGTGVNTGELFF.

A remark on this clonotype: This may be a read error, as it is one base from a much larger clone. The genes are TRBV20-1 and TRBJ2-5, with D unresolved. Trimming removed 7 bases from V and 5 bases from J, with 17 bases in between. Germline V gene lookup returns CDR1 DFQATT and CDR2 SNEGSKA (reference sequence). The CDR3 has 13 residues. The DNA of the CDR3 is TGCAGTGTTGCCCGACCCGGTGGGGAGACCCAGTACTTC. Protein: CSVARPGGETQYF.

A word on this clonotype: This likely comes from a read error, as the CDR3 has no conserved phenylalanine or tryptophan at its end. J is TRBJ2-7 and V is TRBV4-2; a possible D gene is TRBD1 (6 bases). The germline CDR1 and CDR2 sequences are LGHNA and YNFKEQ. This CDR3 is 12 amino acids long. CDR3 residues: CASRDKTYEQYI. The CDR3 region has the DNA TGTGCTAGCAGGGACAAGACCTACGAGCAGTACATC.

To note about this clonotype: A junction boundary mismatches the germline segment, possibly from a read error. The gene calls are TRBV29-1 and TRBJ2-7; TRBD2 is a possible D gene (5 bases). The germline gives CDR1 SQVTM, CDR2 ANQGSEA. The CDR3 is 13 amino acids. In DNA form, the CDR3 reads TGCAGCGTTGAGGGTGACGAGGGTGACGAGCACTACTTC. Translated: CSVEGDEGDEHYF.

As concerns this clonotype: Being one base from a much bigger clone, this may be a read error. The chain is built from TRBV25-1 and TRBJ2-3; 8 positions agree with TRBD2. J gave up 5 bases and V 4 bases, and 11 bases lay outside the gene matches. This CDR3 has 16 amino acids. Germline V lookup: CDR1 MGHDK, CDR2 SYGVNS. The DNA of the CDR3 is TGTGCCAGCAGTGGTTGGACTAGCAGATTAAGAGATACGCAGTATTTT. This sequence encodes CASSGWTSRLRDTQYF.

On this clonotype itself: A single base separates this from a much larger clone, so it may be a read error. The V and J genes are TRBV7-2 and TRBJ1-5, with 9 bases that match TRBD1. Germline V CDR1 and CDR2: SGHTA, FQGNSA. The CDR3 covers 15 residues. Written as DNA, the CDR3 is TGTGTCAGCAGCCTGACAGGGGGGGACAATCAGCCCCAGCATTTT. It codes for CVSSLTGGDNQPQHF.

Remarks on this clonotype: Germline is not matched at one junction end, which may reflect a read error. The chain couples TRBV28 to TRBJ2-5; D may match TRBD1 or TRBD2 (5 bases each). Germline CDR1 is MDHEN and CDR2 is SYDVKM. This CDR3 has 15 residues. CDR3 sequence: CASTLLGAARETQYF. The CDR3 bases are TGTGCAAGCACTCTCCTCGGGGCCGCTAGGGAGACCCAGTACTTC.